A selection of T cell receptor beta chains follows, all from one sample in a study of blood T cell repertoires in COVID-19. The protocol was immunoSEQ multiplex PCR, while the TCRdb copy is restricted to in-frame clones and leaves out a portion. The sample lists some 70,000 clones, over 70% occurring once. The sequencing sample was made of peripheral blood. The receptor source for this set is a man in his 60s with acute or convalescent COVID-19. Both conserved end residues are part of each CDR3. Each record gives: clone size, D gene, J gene, V gene, CDR3 protein, CDR3 DNA. D genes are given only for firm matches. For some rows the clone size is stated as once, few or many, or as a class when expanded; others skip it.

NA NA TRBJ2-5 TRBV3-1/TRBV3-2 CASSLRQDQETQYF TGTGCCAGCAGCCTGCGACAGGACCAAGAGACCCAGTACTTC
NA NA TRBJ1-5 TRBV2 CASRGQPHQPQHF TGTGCCAGCAGAGGACAGCCCCATCAGCCCCAGCATTTT
NA TRBD2 TRBJ2-5 TRBV7-3 CASSGTRGETQYF TGTGCCAGCTCCGGGACTAGGGGGGAGACCCAGTACTTC
once NA TRBJ1-5 TRBV6-5 CASSTSGDQPQHF TGTGCCAGCAGTACCTCGGGGGATCAGCCCCAGCATTTT
NA NA TRBJ2-7 TRBV27 CASTLKTGLSEQYF TGTGCCAGCACCCTAAAAACAGGGTTGTCCGAGCAGTACTTC
NA NA TRBJ2-7 TRBV7-8 CASSLVFSYEQYF TGTGCCAGCAGCTTAGTCTTCAGCTACGAGCAGTACTTC
NA TRBD1 TRBJ2-3 TRBV11-2 CASSGQGIDTQYF TGTGCCAGCAGCGGACAGGGGATAGATACGCAGTATTTT
few NA TRBJ2-3 TRBV5-1 CASSLQGPGTDTQYF TGCGCCAGCAGCCTCCAGGGGCCGGGCACAGATACGCAGTATTTT
few NA TRBJ1-3 TRBV5-4 CASSAYRDQRNTIYF TGTGCCAGCAGCGCATACAGGGATCAGAGAAACACCATATATTTT
NA TRBD1 TRBJ2-7 TRBV27 CASRGTGGAVEQYF TGTGCCAGCAGAGGGACAGGCGGAGCGGTCGAGCAGTACTTC
NA NA TRBJ2-1 TRBV10-3 CAISESASQNEQFF TGTGCCATCAGTGAGTCGGCTAGCCAGAATGAGCAGTTCTTC
NA TRBD1 TRBJ2-1 TRBV11-1 CASSRSRDRGSEQFF TGTGCCAGCAGCCGCTCCCGGGACAGGGGAAGTGAGCAGTTCTTC
NA NA TRBJ2-6 TRBV6-1 CASSEVGVSGANVLTF TGTGCCAGCAGTGAAGTAGGGGTCTCTGGGGCCAACGTCCTGACTTTC
few NA TRBJ2-1 TRBV2 CASKVGGQGLGYNEQFF TGTGCCAGCAAGGTCGGGGGGCAGGGGCTTGGCTACAATGAGCAGTTCTTC
NA NA TRBJ1-1 TRBV15 CATSRDRNSHTEAFF TGTGCCACCAGCAGAGATAGGAACAGCCACACTGAAGCTTTCTTT
NA NA TRBJ1-2 TRBV5-5 CASSEGRDIYGYTF TGTGCCAGCAGCGAGGGTAGGGATATCTATGGCTACACCTTC
NA NA TRBJ1-2 TRBV3-1/TRBV3-2 CASTPGSNYGYTF TGTGCCAGCACACCTGGGAGTAACTATGGCTACACCTTC
NA NA TRBJ1-2 TRBV9 CASSFGQNRYGGYTF TGTGCCAGCAGCTTCGGACAGAATCGATATGGGGGCTACACCTTC
NA NA TRBJ2-1 TRBV9 CASSTSSYNEQFF TGTGCCAGCAGCACGAGCTCCTACAATGAGCAGTTCTTC
NA NA TRBJ2-3 TRBV5-1 CASRVGAEGTDTQYF TGCGCCAGCAGGGTTGGGGCAGAAGGCACAGATACGCAGTATTTT
few TRBD2 TRBJ2-5 TRBV2 CASTEDGGAGETQYF TGTGCCAGCACCGAGGACGGGGGGGCAGGGGAGACCCAGTACTTC
NA NA TRBJ2-7 TRBV19 CASSTRENYEQYF TGTGCCAGTAGTACTAGAGAAAACTACGAGCAGTACTTC
few TRBD2 TRBJ2-1 TRBV5-8 CASSFGAGGLSTYNEQFF TGTGCCAGCAGCTTCGGAGCGGGGGGGCTTTCGACCTACAATGAGCAGTTCTTC
NA TRBD2 TRBJ2-7 TRBV28 CASSLSGTSSGRYF TGTGCCAGCAGTTTATCCGGGACTAGCAGTGGACGGTACTTC
NA NA TRBJ1-1 TRBV5-1 CASSSTALRTEMNTEAFF TGCGCCAGCAGCTCGACAGCGCTTCGAACTGAAATGAACACTGAAGCTTTCTTT
NA TRBD1 TRBJ1-4 TRBV25-1 CARLPGQGVGKLFF TGTGCCAGGTTACCGGGACAGGGCGTGGGAAAACTGTTTTTT
NA TRBD1 TRBJ2-7 TRBV2 CASGSGTGGYEQYF TGTGCCAGCGGCTCCGGGACAGGGGGTTACGAGCAGTACTTC
NA TRBD1 TRBJ1-5 TRBV14 CASSARGNQPQHF TGTGCCAGCAGCGCCAGGGGGAATCAGCCCCAGCATTTT
NA TRBD1 TRBJ1-5 TRBV6-5 CASRQGAWGDQPQHF TGTGCCAGCAGACAGGGGGCGTGGGGGGATCAGCCCCAGCATTTT
NA NA TRBJ1-4 TRBV4-1 CASSQDYGVIRKLFF TGCGCCAGCAGCCAAGACTACGGGGTGATTAGAAAACTGTTTTTT